The present T cell receptor (beta chain) was sequenced within a study of cytomegalovirus exposure and HLA in healthy donors. Study summary: The early release's HLA-typed donors yielded approximately 85 million unique TCRs. The study's findings and limits: Versus the approximately 720-donor mean, an Asian-associated ancestry cluster reportedly showed fewer N-insertions in a later analysis.

CDR3 length equals 14 residues. Germline CDR1 and CDR2: MNHNS and SASEGT. Deletions cut 4 bases from V and 2 bases from J, with 11 bases between. Vbeta (60) and Jbeta (13) primers were used in the PCR. Clones were sequenced by immunoSEQ multiplex PCR, and TCRdb holds only the in-frame ones, with some missing. The sample lists roughly 140,000 clones, 70% to 90% occurring once. About this clone itself: Antigen specificity is unknown.

The gene calls are TRBV6-1 and TRBJ2-5, with a tentative D call TRBD2 (6 bases). The receptor's source is a woman younger than 30 in good health and CMV-seronegative. Sequenced input: PBMCs. This chain's CDR3 is CASSVFREQETQYF. The CDR3, as DNA: TGTGCCAGCAGTGTATTCCGGGAGCAAGAGACCCAGTACTTC.